This T cell receptor (beta chain) came from a study of T cell repertoires in cytomegalovirus infection. Study observations and caveats: Dominant in the ex vivo response were TCR beta clonotypes restricted by HLA-C and specific for CMV. Identification of carriers of CMV plus the relevant HLA was performed using cumulative public TCR beta family frequency.

From the reads, TCRdb called clonotypes with MiXCR, one entry per CDR3 protein. The table records 250,000 or so distinct CDR3 sequences, over 15% of them present only once. CDR1 and CDR2 from the germline V gene are MNHNS and SASEGT. The length of the CDR3 is 17 residues. With 6 bases removed from V and 2 bases from J, the gap between germline ends came to 20 bases. This clonotype was observed at least ten times. As yet, its antigen is unknown. Input material: CD8+ T cells from PBMCs. This sequence was found in a human donor in good health (CMV status not recorded). Some clones in this sample may be carry-over from other donors' samples. This chain joins TRBV6-1 and TRBJ1-5; tentatively, D is TRBD1 (5 bases). In DNA form, the CDR3 reads TGTGCCAGCAGCGAGCCTACTCTAATAGGGGGCAATCAGCCCCAGCATTTT. As protein: CASSEPTLIGGNQPQHF.